This TCR beta chain was recovered during a study of T cell changes during pregnancy in multiple sclerosis. TCRdb's copy holds only in-frame clones and misses some; the assay was immunoSEQ multiplex PCR. The repertoire includes about 84,000 clones, 85% to 95% of them detected once, and approximately 0.92% sits in the top ten. The germline gives CDR1 MGHRA, CDR2 YSYEKL. Between the trimmed V and J ends, which lost 3 bases and 6 bases, there was a span of 9 bases. The CDR3 runs to 13 residues. The receptor was isolated from a female donor in good health, enrolled as a control in a pregnancy study. The specimen comprised peripheral blood, sampled in the second trimester of pregnancy. The chain has TRBV4-1 and TRBJ2-1; D might be TRBD1 (6 bases). CDR3 amino acids: CASSQGAGNEQFF. CDR3 bases: TGCGCCAGCAGCCAGGGGGCGGGCAATGAGCAGTTCTTC.